Below are 9 T cell receptor beta chains sequenced from a single sample in a study of cytomegalovirus exposure and HLA in healthy donors. 13 Jbeta primers and 60 Vbeta primers were used for the PCR. Clones were read by immunoSEQ multiplex PCR, and TCRdb kept only the in-frame ones, dropping some. The data show some 180,000 clones, around 90% seen once. The sequenced sample consisted of PBMCs. The receptors here all came from a boy aged 2 to 10 in good health and CMV-seronegative.

The chain combines TRBV7-8 with TRBJ1-4; 9 nucleotides line up with TRBD1. V dropped 5 bases and J dropped 0; count of bases not matched to a gene: 10. The CDR3 extends over 18 amino acids. The germline gives CDR1 SGHVS, CDR2 FQNEAQ. This CDR3 reads CASSAPSGTGSTNEKLFF. The CDR3 nucleotides read TGTGCCAGCAGCGCACCGTCCGGGACAGGGTCAACTAATGAAAAACTGTTTTTT.

The count of this clone is one. This chain connects TRBV6-1 to TRBJ1-2, with D tentatively TRBD1 (6 bases). From germline, CDR1 is MNHNS and CDR2 SASEGT. This CDR3 region has 14 residues. V was clipped by 6 bases and J by 8 bases, with 19 bases between them. Here the CDR3 reads CASSVFGQSRGYTF. DNA for the CDR3: TGTGCCAGCAGCGTTTTTGGACAGTCGAGAGGCTACACCTTC.

This clone was detected a few times. The chain has TRBV4-1 and TRBJ1-1, with 8 bases lining up with TRBD1. V gave up 4 bases and J gave up 4 bases; unmatched junction bases: 17. The CDR3 consists of 18 residues. Germline V gene sequence: CDR1 MGHRA, CDR2 YSYEKL. The CDR3 bases are TGCGCCAGCAGCCCAATAAAGATTACGTGGACAGGGATCACTGAAGCTTTCTTT. The encoded protein is CASSPIKITWTGITEAFF.

This clone was observed once. J is TRBJ2-7 and V is TRBV28; TRBD2 aligns across 12 bases. This CDR3 has 15 residues. The J segment lost 3 bases and the V segment lost 6 bases, leaving 6 bases of the junction unmatched. Germline loops: CDR1 MDHEN, CDR2 SYDVKM. The CDR3 region is CASSRTSGRSYEQYF. In nucleotides, the CDR3 is TGTGCCAGCAGCCGAACTAGCGGGAGGAGCTACGAGCAGTACTTC.

This chain connects TRBV29-1 to TRBJ1-1; TRBD1 is a possible D gene (6 bases). V lost 1 base to trimming and J lost 1 base, with 16 bases between them. This CDR3 spans 16 amino acids. The germline gives CDR1 SQVTM, CDR2 ANQGSEA. CDR3 amino acids: CSVEGRGGRGNTEAFF. CDR3 DNA: TGCAGCGTTGAAGGGAGGGGGGGGCGAGGGAACACTGAAGCTTTCTTT.

This chain links TRBV2 with TRBJ1-5; a possible D gene is TRBD1 (6 bases). With 4 bases removed from V and 3 bases from J, the gap between germline ends came to 13 bases. The CDR3 contains 15 residues. Looked up from germline, CDR1 is SNHLY and CDR2 is FYNNEI. CDR3 DNA sequence: TGTGCCAGCAGTGTACGGGACACCTACAATCAGCCCCAGCATTTT. This gives the protein CASSVRDTYNQPQHF.

The rearrangement joins TRBV23-1 to TRBJ1-1; weak D call: TRBD1 (5 bases). TRBV23-1 is identified as an open reading frame with a role that is uncertain. Trimming cost V 3 bases and J 0 bases, with 8 bases left between them. The CDR3 runs to 14 residues. In DNA form, the CDR3 reads TGCGCCAGCAGTCAGGACACCCTGAACACTGAAGCTTTCTTT. Amino acid sequence: CASSQDTLNTEAFF.

V is TRBV20-1 and J is TRBJ2-3, with D uncertain. The V gene's germline CDR1 is DFQATT and CDR2 SNEGSKA (reference sequence). The CDR3 is made up of 11 amino acids. Trimming cost V 3 bases and J 4 bases, with 5 bases left between them. Here the CDR3 DNA reads TGCAGTGCTAGGCTAGCAGATACGCAGTATTTT. Protein: CSARLADTQYF.

Only one count was recorded for this clone. This rearrangement joins TRBV28 to TRBJ2-1; 7 bases fit TRBD1. Looked up from germline, CDR1 is MDHEN and CDR2 is SYDVKM. After removal of 6 bases from V and 9 bases from J, the junction contained 5 bases not matched to a gene. CDR3 length: 12 amino acids. This CDR3 is CASRHKGAEQFF. Here the CDR3 DNA reads TGTGCCAGCAGGCATAAGGGGGCTGAGCAGTTCTTC.